This record covers a single T cell receptor beta chain. Donors in the study were healthy people who gave bone marrow. The data stem from a study of cytomegalovirus exposure and HLA in healthy donors. Amplification used 60 Vbeta primers and 13 Jbeta primers. Assay used: immunoSEQ multiplex PCR; TCRdb lists only in-frame clones, some missing. The table records about 74,000 clones, about three quarters of them present only once. The CDR3 has 15 residues. The V gene lost 7 bases and the J gene lost 1 base, with 16 bases spanning the gap. CDR1 MNHEY and CDR2 SMNVEV come from the germline V gene (reference sequence).

Input material: PBMCs. The sequence derives from a woman aged 40 to 55 in good health and CMV-seropositive. The rearrangement joins TRBV27 to TRBJ2-5; possible D gene TRBD2, 7 bases. In nucleotides, the CDR3 is TGTGCCAGCACCAAGGGGGGGAGACTCCAAGAGACCCAGTACTTC. This codes for CASTKGGRLQETQYF.